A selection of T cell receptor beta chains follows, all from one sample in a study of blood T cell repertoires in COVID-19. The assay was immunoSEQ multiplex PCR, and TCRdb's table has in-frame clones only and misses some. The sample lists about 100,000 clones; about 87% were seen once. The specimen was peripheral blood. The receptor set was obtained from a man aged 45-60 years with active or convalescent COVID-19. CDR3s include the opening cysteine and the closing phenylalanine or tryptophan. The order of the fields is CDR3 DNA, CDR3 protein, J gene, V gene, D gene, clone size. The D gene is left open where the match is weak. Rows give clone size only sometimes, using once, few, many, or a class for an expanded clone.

cdr3_nt: TGTGCCAGCACCGGTCCACGGAGTTTATTCTTAGCCAAAAACATTCAGTACTTC
cdr3_aa: CASTGPRSLFLAKNIQYF
j_call: TRBJ2-4
v_call: TRBV9
d_call: .
clone_size: .

cdr3_nt: TGTGCCAGCAGTTACGACCCGGTGAGGGATGAGCAGTTCTTC
cdr3_aa: CASSYDPVRDEQFF
j_call: TRBJ2-1
v_call: TRBV6-5
d_call: .
clone_size: once

cdr3_nt: TGTGCCTGGAACCTCAAACAGGGAAGTTATAATTCACCCCTCCACTTT
cdr3_aa: CAWNLKQGSYNSPLHF
j_call: TRBJ1-6
v_call: TRBV30
d_call: .
clone_size: few

cdr3_nt: TGTGCCAGTAGTACCCAACTCTCGGCAGGCCGTAATCAGCCCCAGCATTTT
cdr3_aa: CASSTQLSAGRNQPQHF
j_call: TRBJ1-5
v_call: TRBV19
d_call: .
clone_size: .

cdr3_nt: TGTGCCAGCAGCCTAAAAGGACAGGGGGATCAGCCCCAGCATTTT
cdr3_aa: CASSLKGQGDQPQHF
j_call: TRBJ1-5
v_call: TRBV3-1/TRBV3-2
d_call: TRBD1
clone_size: .

cdr3_nt: TGTGCCAGCAGTCCCCCGGGACAGAACACTGAAGCTTTCTTT
cdr3_aa: CASSPPGQNTEAFF
j_call: TRBJ1-1
v_call: TRBV28
d_call: .
clone_size: .

cdr3_nt: TGTGCCAGCTCAGGCCCGGAGACAGGGTATGGCTACACCTTC
cdr3_aa: CASSGPETGYGYTF
j_call: TRBJ1-2
v_call: TRBV18
d_call: TRBD1
clone_size: .

cdr3_nt: TGTGCCAGCAGCGTCGGACAGGGGGCCGTAAATGAAAAACTGTTTTTT
cdr3_aa: CASSVGQGAVNEKLFF
j_call: TRBJ1-4
v_call: TRBV9
d_call: TRBD1
clone_size: .

cdr3_nt: TGTGCCAGCAGCTTGGTAGCGGGGAACACCGGGGAGCTGTTTTTT
cdr3_aa: CASSLVAGNTGELFF
j_call: TRBJ2-2
v_call: TRBV5-5
d_call: TRBD2
clone_size: .

cdr3_nt: TGTGCCAGCAGCCAAGTTGCGGGGGGGCGAGAGGCTTTCTTT
cdr3_aa: CASSQVAGGREAFF
j_call: TRBJ1-1
v_call: TRBV14
d_call: .
clone_size: few

cdr3_nt: TGTGCCAGCAGCTTATGGGGGGGTAACTATGGCTACACCTTC
cdr3_aa: CASSLWGGNYGYTF
j_call: TRBJ1-2
v_call: TRBV5-4
d_call: .
clone_size: .

cdr3_nt: TGTGCCAGCTCCCTACAGGGCCGAGAGACCCAGTACTTC
cdr3_aa: CASSLQGRETQYF
j_call: TRBJ2-5
v_call: TRBV18
d_call: .
clone_size: .

cdr3_nt: TGTGCCAGCAGCGGAGATACCTACGAGCAGTACTTC
cdr3_aa: CASSGDTYEQYF
j_call: TRBJ2-7
v_call: TRBV12-3/TRBV12-4
d_call: .
clone_size: .

cdr3_nt: TGCGCCAGCAGTGAGACAGGAACTAATGAAAAACTGTTTTTT
cdr3_aa: CASSETGTNEKLFF
j_call: TRBJ1-4
v_call: TRBV10-2
d_call: .
clone_size: .

cdr3_nt: TGTGCCAGCAGCCAAGGACTCAATCAGCCCCAGCATTTT
cdr3_aa: CASSQGLNQPQHF
j_call: TRBJ1-5
v_call: TRBV4-2
d_call: .
clone_size: .

cdr3_nt: TGTGCCAGCAGCTTACTACAGGGGGCTGGGGAGACCCAGTACTTC
cdr3_aa: CASSLLQGAGETQYF
j_call: TRBJ2-5
v_call: TRBV5-6
d_call: TRBD1
clone_size: .

cdr3_nt: TGTGCCAGCAGTTTACAACAGGGCTATGGCTACACCTTC
cdr3_aa: CASSLQQGYGYTF
j_call: TRBJ1-2
v_call: TRBV27
d_call: .
clone_size: .

cdr3_nt: TGTGCCAGCAGTCCGGACAGTTTCCCTGGGGGCTACACCTTC
cdr3_aa: CASSPDSFPGGYTF
j_call: TRBJ1-2
v_call: TRBV6-5
d_call: .
clone_size: .

cdr3_nt: TGTGCCTCCCGGACCGGGACAATCATCACCTCCACAGATGCTACGCAGTATTTT
cdr3_aa: CASRTGTIITSTDATQYF
j_call: TRBJ2-3
v_call: TRBV10-3
d_call: .
clone_size: .

cdr3_nt: TGTGCCAGCAGTTTATTTACAGGAACTAATGAAAAACTGTTTTTT
cdr3_aa: CASSLFTGTNEKLFF
j_call: TRBJ1-4
v_call: TRBV27
d_call: .
clone_size: .

cdr3_nt: TGTGCCAGCAGTTTAACAGGGGGCACTGAAGCTTTCTTT
cdr3_aa: CASSLTGGTEAFF
j_call: TRBJ1-1
v_call: TRBV28
d_call: TRBD1
clone_size: .

cdr3_nt: TGTGCCATCAGTGAGGGACAGGGTCAAGAGACCCAGTACTTC
cdr3_aa: CAISEGQGQETQYF
j_call: TRBJ2-5
v_call: TRBV10-3
d_call: TRBD1
clone_size: .

cdr3_nt: TGTGCAAGTCGCTTGCAGGGACACTCGAACACTGAAGCTTTCTTT
cdr3_aa: CASRLQGHSNTEAFF
j_call: TRBJ1-1
v_call: TRBV12-2
d_call: .
clone_size: .

cdr3_nt: TGTGCCAGCAGTTTATCAGTTGATGGCTACACCTTC
cdr3_aa: CASSLSVDGYTF
j_call: TRBJ1-2
v_call: TRBV28
d_call: .
clone_size: .

cdr3_nt: TGTGCCAGCAGCGGACGGTCTAGCGGGCCCCCGGATACGCAGTATTTT
cdr3_aa: CASSGRSSGPPDTQYF
j_call: TRBJ2-3
v_call: TRBV7-2
d_call: TRBD2
clone_size: .

cdr3_nt: TGTGCCAGCAGGACGGTAGGGGGCTTGAATCAGCCCCAGCATTTT
cdr3_aa: CASRTVGGLNQPQHF
j_call: TRBJ1-5
v_call: TRBV2
d_call: TRBD1
clone_size: .

cdr3_nt: TGTGCCAGCAGCTTAGGGGCGGGGGCCATAAATGAGCAGTTCTTC
cdr3_aa: CASSLGAGAINEQFF
j_call: TRBJ2-1
v_call: TRBV7-8
d_call: .
clone_size: .